The 25 T cell receptor beta chains below come from one sample, sequenced in a study of tumor and adjacent non-tumor tissue in lung cancer. RNA was extracted from bulk tissue without any cell sorting. This non-tumor lung sample came from over 3 cm beyond the tumor edge. The library came from three nested PCR rounds adapted from ARM-PCR protocols. TCRdb re-analysed the multiplex PCR reads in MiXCR, keeping a single row per CDR3 protein. This table holds 77,000 or so distinct CDR3 sequences, about 80% found once. Sequencing used distant non-tumor lung tissue. The receptors come from a man in his 70s with non-small cell lung cancer.

The genes are TRBV5-1 and TRBJ1-1; D is uncertain. This CDR3 is 12 amino acids long. Trimming took 0 bases from V and 11 from J, leaving 11 bases between them. Germline V lookup: CDR1 SGHRS, CDR2 YFSETQ. CDR3 loop: CASSLDGLGAFF. CDR3 sequence (DNA): TGCGCCAGCAGCTTGGACGGGTTGGGGGCTTTCTTT.

This clonotype was observed once. The rearrangement uses TRBV25-1 and TRBJ1-6; the D gene is possibly TRBD1 (6 bases). This CDR3 region has 13 residues. CDR1 and CDR2 (germline): MGHDK, SYGVNS. Trimming shortened V by 9 bases and J by 13 bases, and 19 bases separated the two germline ends. The CDR3 coding sequence is TGTGCCAGAAGTCTGACAGGCGACGGGCCCCTCCACTTT. It encodes CARSLTGDGPLHF.

As concerns this clonotype: One junction end disagrees with the germline gene, perhaps due to a read error. The chain is built from TRBV6-5 and TRBJ1-1; D is uncertain. CDR3 length equals 14 residues. Germline V gene lookup returns CDR1 MNHEY and CDR2 SVGAGI. The CDR3 here is CVSSYSAARTEAFF. The CDR3 nucleotides are TGTGTCAGCAGTTACAGTGCCGCGAGGACTGAAGCTTTCTTT.

Comments on this clonotype: A junction end diverges from the germline sequence, so it may reflect a read error. The chain recombines TRBV5-4 with TRBJ2-5; TRBD2 aligns across 8 bases. This CDR3 is built from 15 residues. The germline CDR1 and CDR2 sequences are SGHNT and YYREEE (reference sequence). CDR3 residues: CASSLRGGNQETRYF. CDR3 sequence (DNA): TGTGCCAGCAGCTTGCGGGGGGGTAATCAAGAGACCCGGTACTTC.

J is TRBJ1-4 and V is TRBV20-1, with D possibly TRBD1 on 5 matching bases. Trimming cost V 6 bases and J 13 bases, with 12 bases left between them. The length of the CDR3 is 10 residues. The germline V gene has CDR1 DFQATT and CDR2 SNEGSKA (reference sequence). Here the CDR3 DNA reads TGCAGTGCAAACTTTGGGGGACTGTTTTTT. It codes for CSANFGGLFF.

Of note for this clonotype: An end of the junction does not agree with germline; a read error may underlie this. The chain couples TRBV5-8 to TRBJ1-5, with 10 bases that match TRBD1. The CDR3 contains 14 residues. CDR1 SGHTS and CDR2 YDEGEE come from the germline V gene. CDR3 coding DNA: TGTACCAGCAGCCCCCGGACAGGGGGTCAGCCCCAGCATTTT. Translated: CTSSPRTGGQPQHF.

Details on this clonotype: An end of the junction does not agree with germline; a read error may underlie this. The rearrangement joins TRBV11-2 to TRBJ1-1, with a possible D match to TRBD1 (5 bases). From germline, CDR1 is SGHAT and CDR2 FQNNGV. The CDR3 is made up of 17 amino acids. CDR3 in DNA: TGTGACAGCAGCTTACGGGGGAGGGATAAGTGGAACACTCAAGCTTTCTTT. This sequence encodes CDSSLRGRDKWNTQAFF.

The rearrangement links TRBV5-1 to TRBJ2-3; tentative D call: TRBD2 (5 bases). CDR3 length equals 15 residues. Germline CDR1 is SGHRS and CDR2 is YFSETQ. Trimming shortened V by 4 bases and J by 5 bases, and 17 bases separated the two germline ends. CDR3 nucleotide sequence: TGCGCCAGCAGCATCTCTGGGCACCGGGGAGATACGCAGTATTTT. Translating it yields CASSISGHRGDTQYF.

As for this clonotype: Since the CDR3 does not end with the conserved phenylalanine or tryptophan, this likely comes from a read error. The chain combines TRBV12-3 or TRBV12-4 with TRBJ1-4; TRBD1 is a possible D gene (6 bases). The CDR3 loop spans 14 amino acids. CDR3 in amino acids: CVSSPGTHNEKLFI. The CDR3 coding sequence is TGTGTCAGCAGCCCCGGGACACATAATGAAAAACTGTTTATT.

This sequence joins TRBV5-5 and TRBJ1-2, with TRBD1 as a possible D gene (5 bases). V gave up 3 bases and J gave up 7 bases, with 13 bases separating them. Germline V gene sequence: CDR1 SGHKS, CDR2 YYEKEE (reference sequence). CDR3 length: 13 amino acids. The CDR3 DNA reads as TGTGCCAGCAGCTATGATAGGGACTGTGGCTACACCTTC. The encoded protein is CASSYDRDCGYTF.

Points on this clonotype: One junction end disagrees with the germline gene, perhaps due to a read error. The rearrangement joins TRBV11-2 to TRBJ1-1; D is unresolved. Germline loops: CDR1 SGHAT, CDR2 FQNNGV. The CDR3 is 15 amino acids. The CDR3 DNA is TGTGCCAGCAGATTAGCCAATTCAAGTAACACTGAAGCTATCTTT. It specifies CASRLANSSNTEAIF.

The chain employs TRBV7-2 and TRBJ2-5; D might be TRBD2 (5 bases). The germline V and J ends were trimmed by 1 base and 1 base, with 7 bases remaining between them. The CDR3 covers 14 residues. Germline CDR1 reads SGHTA; CDR2 reads FQGNSA. In nucleotides, the CDR3 is TGTGCCAGCAGCTTAGTGAGCGGCCAAGAGACCCAGTACTTC. This codes for CASSLVSGQETQYF.

On this clonotype: As the CDR3 is not closed by the conserved phenylalanine or tryptophan, this likely results from a read error. The chain uses TRBV5-1 and TRBJ2-3, with no clear D. Germline assignment: CDR1 SGHRS and CDR2 YFSETQ. This CDR3 comprises 12 residues. CDR3 region: CASSPRTDTQYS. The CDR3, as DNA: TGCGCAAGCAGCCCCCGCACAGATACGCAGTATTCT.

With regard to this clonotype: It may be a read error: a sequence one base away is much more abundant. The genes are TRBV5-1 and TRBJ2-2; no reliable D call. Germline CDR1 is SGHRS and CDR2 is YFSETQ. The CDR3 sequence is 15 residues long. CDR3 sequence (DNA): TGCTCCAGCAGCCCCGGGTATGGGAACACCGGGGAGCTGTTTTTT. Amino acids: CSSSPGYGNTGELFF.

The CDR3 nucleotides are TGTGTCAACAACTTGGGGTTGAGTAGCGGGGGGAGAAGTGAGCAGTTCTTC. It specifies CVNNLGLSSGGRSEQFF. The chain couples TRBV5-6 to TRBJ2-1; 10 bases map to TRBD2. Germline-derived CDR1 and CDR2 are SGHDT and YYEEEE. The CDR3 is made up of 17 amino acids.

The genes are TRBV20-1 and TRBJ2-1, with TRBD2 matching over 11 bases. The CDR3 spans 15 residues. Losses at the gene ends were 5 bases for V and 7 bases for J; bases not matched to a gene: 10. The V gene's germline CDR1 is DFQATT and CDR2 SNEGSKA (reference sequence). The CDR3, as DNA: TGCAGTGCTTTCTCCGGGACTAGCGGTTCTAATGAGCAGTTCTTC. Its protein product is CSAFSGTSGSNEQFF.

The V call is TRBV4-2, the J call TRBJ2-3, with D possibly matching TRBD1 (6 bases). The V and J ends lost 4 bases and 15 bases respectively, with 26 bases between them. The CDR3 is 15 amino acids. In germline, CDR1 is LGHNA, CDR2 YNFKEQ. CDR3: CASSRADRTTDTHYF. In DNA form, the CDR3 reads TGTGCCAGCAGCCGAGCGGACAGAACCACAGATACACACTATTTT.

This clonotype was counted between two and nine times. Being one base from a much bigger clone, this may be a read error. The chain joins TRBV12-3 or TRBV12-4 to TRBJ2-3; unclear D gene. The CDR3 loop spans 12 amino acids. CDR3 region: CVSSPGTDTQYF. CDR3 DNA: TGTGTCAGCAGCCCCGGGACAGATACGCAGTATTTT.

In its sample, this clonotype was seen many times. The CDR3 sequence: CSAPGQGEGNTIYF. As DNA, the CDR3 is TGCAGTGCGCCGGGACAGGGAGAGGGAAACACCATATATTTT. The chain couples TRBV20-1 to TRBJ1-3; TRBD1 agrees at 9 bases. V lost 6 bases to trimming and J lost 4 bases; unmatched junction nucleotides: 7. In germline, CDR1 is DFQATT, CDR2 SNEGSKA (reference sequence). The CDR3 contains 14 residues.

This clonotype has only a few counts. A clone one base away is much larger, so this may be a read error. The J gene is TRBJ1-2, the V gene TRBV6-5; no clear D gene. The CDR3 length is 13 residues. Germline CDR1 is MNHEY and CDR2 is SVGAGI. The CDR3 reads CPSRPGNRYGYTF. In DNA form, the CDR3 reads TGTCCCAGCAGGCCGGGGAATCGCTATGGCTACACCTTC.

Remarks on this clonotype: Germline and junction disagree at one end, which may indicate a read error. The gene calls are TRBV4-1 and TRBJ1-4, with TRBD1 matching over 7 bases. The CDR3 loop spans 17 amino acids. In germline, CDR1 is MGHRA, CDR2 YSYEKL. The CDR3 here is CASSHLRDRGRGEELFF. CDR3 bases: TGCGCCAGCAGCCACCTCCGGGATAGGGGGCGAGGTGAAGAACTGTTTTTT.

Concerning this clonotype itself: A much larger clone lies one base from this, so it may be a read error. The rearrangement joins TRBV9 to TRBJ2-1; 10 bases match TRBD2. The CDR3 contains 15 residues. CDR1 is SGDLS, CDR2 YYNGEE, per germline. Written as DNA, the CDR3 is TGTCCCAGCAGCGCGGGGACTAGCGATTACAATGAGCAGTTCTTC. Encoded protein: CPSSAGTSDYNEQFF. Using reference TRBV9 and TRBJ2-1 for the parts outside the CDR3, the full variable domain is DSGVTQTPKHLITATGQRVTLRCSPRSGDLSVYWYQQSLDQGLQFLIQYYNGEERAKGNILERFSAQQFPDLHSELNLSSLELGDSALYFCPSSAGTSDYNEQFFGPGTRLTVL.

Remarks on this clonotype: Its ends do not fully match the called genes, so a read error is possible. Written as DNA, the CDR3 is TGTGCCAGCATTGAATACAGGGGACCGTCGAACACCGGGGAGCTGTTTTTT. It yields the protein CASIEYRGPSNTGELFF. V and J are TRBV6-1 and TRBJ2-2; TRBD1 aligns across 7 bases. The CDR3 loop spans 17 amino acids. Germline values: CDR1 MNHNS, CDR2 SASEGT.

The genes are TRBV11-3 and TRBJ1-1, with TRBD1 matching 7 bases. J was trimmed by 6 bases and V by 8 bases; bases with no gene match: 15. Germline values: CDR1 SGHNT, CDR2 YENEEA. The CDR3 sequence is 15 residues long. CDR3 sequence: CASGPRGQKDSEAFF. The CDR3 region has the DNA TGTGCCAGCGGCCCCAGGGGACAGAAGGACTCTGAAGCTTTCTTT.

In this sample, this clonotype is medium-sized. The chain links TRBV29-1 to TRBJ2-1; 10 positions match TRBD1. This CDR3 has 15 amino acids. CDR1 is SQVTM, CDR2 ANQGSEA, per germline. The V gene end was trimmed by 5 bases and the J gene end by 3 bases; junction bases not matched to a gene: 7. The CDR3 nucleotides are TGCAGCGTTACCCACTGGACAGGGGGCTACAATGAGCAGTTCTTC. This sequence encodes CSVTHWTGGYNEQFF.